Listed here are 7 T cell receptor beta chains from one sample, sequenced in a study of sequential checkpoint blockade in melanoma. Sequencing was performed with immunoSEQ multiplex PCR; in TCRdb, only in-frame clones are kept and a portion is missing. The table has fewer than 14,000 clones, 65% to 70% seen once. As for treatment: randomized to nivolumab then ipilimumab (arm A) or the reverse (arm B). Sequenced here: CD8+ T cells sorted from blood (inferred from file names), sampled from a patient given nivolumab and ipilimumab in sequence. These receptors were obtained from a human donor with melanoma.

The V call is TRBV9, the J call TRBJ1-1; D is perhaps TRBD1 (6 bases). Germline assignment: CDR1 SGDLS and CDR2 YYNGEE. The CDR3 contains 15 residues. The V end was cut by 3 bases, the J end by 2 bases, with 14 bases between. The DNA of the CDR3 is TGTGCCAGCAGCGGCATTAGGGGGGGAAACACTGAAGCTTTCTTT. Protein: CASSGIRGGNTEAFF.

The rearrangement links TRBV4-1 to TRBJ1-1, with 11 nucleotides matching TRBD1. Germline-derived CDR1 and CDR2 are MGHRA and YSYEKL. CDR3 length equals 14 residues. The ends lost 3 bases at V and 4 bases at J; junction bases unmatched: 1. The CDR3 region has the DNA TGCGCCAGCAGCCAGGGACAGGGGGGCACTGAAGCTTTCTTT. Protein sequence: CASSQGQGGTEAFF.

This clone was recorded a few times. The V and J genes are TRBV18 and TRBJ1-6; no firm D call. With 8 bases removed from V and 8 bases from J, the gap between germline ends came to 22 bases. The CDR3 is made up of 16 amino acids. Germline V lookup: CDR1 KGHSH, CDR2 LQKENI. The CDR3 is CASHLAPDRIDSPLHF. Written as DNA, the CDR3 is TGTGCCAGCCATTTAGCCCCGGATAGGATTGATTCACCCCTCCACTTT.

The sample holds one count of this clone. The chain carries TRBV7-8 and TRBJ2-7, with a weak D call TRBD1 (6 bases). Trimming stripped 5 bases from V and 6 bases from J, with 17 bases between. This CDR3 is built from 14 residues. CDR1 and CDR2 (germline): SGHVS, FQNEAQ. The CDR3 sequence: CASSEEAGAVEQYF. The CDR3 nucleotides read TGTGCCAGCAGCGAAGAAGCAGGGGCGGTCGAGCAGTACTTC.

The chain couples TRBV19 to TRBJ2-7; the D gene is possibly TRBD2 (5 bases). Germline lookup yields CDR1 LNHDA and CDR2 SQIVND (reference sequence). Trimming cost V 1 base and J 6 bases, with 7 bases left between them. CDR3 length equals 12 residues. CDR3 residues: CASSIGGLEQYF. DNA of the CDR3: TGTGCCAGTAGTATAGGCGGGCTCGAGCAGTACTTC.

The chain combines TRBV5-3 with TRBJ1-5; no definite D call. TRBV5-3 is placed among ORFs of uncertain function. Trimming shortened V by 0 bases and J by 0 bases, and 25 bases separated the two germline ends. The CDR3 runs to 21 residues. The CDR3 reads CARSLVPSTAHQPYSNQPQHF. CDR3 in DNA: TGTGCCAGAAGCTTGGTCCCCTCTACAGCTCACCAACCGTATAGCAATCAGCCCCAGCATTTT.

The chain has TRBV18 and TRBJ1-1; 8 bases fit TRBD1. V lost 4 bases and J lost 3; bases outside the gene matches: 4. The CDR3 runs 14 residues. Germline V gene data show CDR1 as KGHSH and CDR2 as LQKENI. In DNA form, the CDR3 reads TGTGCCAGCTCACAGAGACAGGGGCACACTGAAGCTTTCTTT. Translating it yields CASSQRQGHTEAFF.